This TCR beta chain was recorded in a study of shared clonotypes between healthy human individuals. Original handling: For the immunoSEQ data, sequences were junction-only without quality scores, so filtering differed. Clones were read by immunoSEQ multiplex PCR, and TCRdb kept only the in-frame ones, dropping some. V and J calls and clone size are copied from that table; D and trimming were computed from the DNA. The repertoire includes fewer than 500,000 clones, almost 80% of them detected once, and approximately 13% sits in the top ten. Per the germline V gene, CDR1 is MDHEN and CDR2 is SYDVKM. The CDR3 extends over 16 amino acids. The V end was cut by 7 bases, the J end by 0 bases, with 16 bases between.

V and J are TRBV28 and TRBJ2-1, with D maybe TRBD2 (6 bases). Sequencing was performed on PBMCs. This receptor was obtained from a woman aged 40 to 50 in good health. Some clones in this sample may be carry-over from other donors' samples. Here the CDR3 DNA reads TGTGCCAGCATTACCAGCGGGCCAAACTCCTACAATGAGCAGTTCTTC. Its protein product is CASITSGPNSYNEQFF.